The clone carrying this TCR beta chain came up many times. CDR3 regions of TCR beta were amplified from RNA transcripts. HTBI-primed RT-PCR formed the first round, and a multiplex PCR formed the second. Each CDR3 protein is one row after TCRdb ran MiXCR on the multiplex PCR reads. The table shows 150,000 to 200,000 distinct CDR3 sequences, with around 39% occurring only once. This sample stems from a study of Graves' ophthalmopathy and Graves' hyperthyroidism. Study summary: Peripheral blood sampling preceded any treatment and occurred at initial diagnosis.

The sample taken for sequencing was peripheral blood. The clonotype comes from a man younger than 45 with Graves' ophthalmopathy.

CDR3 DNA sequence: TGTGCCAGCAGTCTTACAGGGGCGACTTATGGCTACACCTTC. This encodes CASSLTGATYGYTF. This rearrangement joins TRBV28 to TRBJ1-2; 7 bases are a match to TRBD1. CDR3 length: 14 amino acids. J gave up 5 bases and V 5 bases, and 8 bases lay outside the gene matches. Germline assignment: CDR1 MDHEN and CDR2 SYDVKM.